Here is one TCR beta chain with its context. The specificity of this receptor is unknown. There are no base qualities to consult, and no much larger clone falls within one base. This record comes from a study of STAT5B mutations in CD4+ large granular lymphocyte leukemia (dated by TCRdb to between 2021 and 2024). In the study overall: Among the healthy controls, the CDR3 'QG' motif was associated with a particular HLA allele. TCRbeta repertoires of CD4+ T-cell large granular lymphocyte leukemia patients were compared with those of healthy blood donors. Flow cytometry performed on FACSCanto II or FACSVerse showed that the purified fractions had more than 95% purity among lymphocytes. Broader findings and caveats from the paper: TRBV06-family usage was enriched among the top patient clones (8/27) compared with healthy controls (2/35). Each patient's main leukemic clonotypes were private, but approximately 23% of these clonotypes showed up at low frequency in the non-leukemic repertoires of other patients. Data were not HLA-matched; higher clonality in CD4+ versus CD8+ T-LGLL could reflect the relatively small sample size. CD4-sorted patient repertoires appeared more clonal than healthy CD4+ repertoires, and this difference persisted after removing the putative leukemic clones.

Healthy controls were 37 blood donors whose buffy coats came from the Finnish Red Cross blood service. All TCR-sequenced material derived from peripheral blood: patient blood samples and healthy donor buffy coats. Peripheral blood mononuclear cells were isolated by Ficoll-Hypaque gradient centrifugation. Magnetic purification was used to isolate CD4+ cells from the buffy coats of the healthy controls. The Gentra Puregene Cell and Tissue kit was used for genomic DNA extraction, and quantification was performed on a Qubit 2.0 fluorometer. TCRbeta rearrangements were sequenced from genomic DNA using the immunoSEQ assay at survey resolution. On the study's bioinformatics: In the TCR sequencing data, the smallest productive clonotype frequency that could be detected was 2.59 x 10-5. Only productive TCRbeta rearrangements, meaning sequences that were complete and in-frame, were kept for the analyses. Clonality for each sample was calculated as Simpson clonality in the immunoSEQ Analyzer version 3.0. Clones were binned by frequency as very rare, small, medium, large (1-20%) or hyperexpanded (>20%). OLGA 1.2.3 estimated generation probabilities, VDJtools produced V-gene circos plots, VDJdb was queried for specificities, and GLIPH identified CDR3 motifs. TCRdb holds this immuneACCESS table with in-frame rearrangements only. Some clones are missing; in checked studies, unresolved V genes explain under half, and the rest has no known cause. V, J and clone size are those of that table, while D and trimming were read from the DNA. In all, the sample holds about 40,000 clones, and approximately 80% of those were seen once. Together, the top ten hold about 3.6% of the sample.

Its CDR3 holds 14 amino acids, cysteine through phenylalanine. Only the CDR3 part of the read is kept: 42 bases, read in frame from the first base. CDR1 and CDR2, looked up from the germline V gene, are SGHRS and YFSETQ. Cut back by 0 bases and 7 bases, the V and J ends lie 12 bases apart. The sequence is built from TRBV5-1 and TRBJ2-3; TRBD2 is a possible D gene, resting on 6 matching bases. The clonotype originates from a human donor in good health. Sequencing was done on a sample of CD4+ T cells from blood buffy coats. The CDR3: CASSLGLAAYTQYF. The DNA reads as follows: TGCGCCAGCAGCTTGGGATTAGCGGCATATACGCAGTATTTT.